This TCR beta chain was documented in a study of T cell responses to AZD1222 COVID-19 vaccine. V dropped 4 bases and J dropped 9; count of bases not matched to a gene: 5. Germline V gives CDR1 LGHNA, CDR2 YNFKEQ. The CDR3 length is 14 residues. A note on this clone: Its antigen is unknown.

Sequenced by immunoSEQ multiplex PCR; TCRdb stores in-frame clones only, minus some. The sample gives tens of thousands of clones, approximately 85% of which show up once; about 20% is in the top ten. Study observations and caveats: At study baseline, merely five or six AZD1222 recipients were seropositive. Spike-wide vaccine-associated CD4 TCRs dominated at 160-218 and 743-854. Within unmutated variant regions lay the reported targets of nearly half of spike-specific TCRs. Repertoires were collected only later (after the peak T cell response had occurred).

This TCR was recovered from an adult in good health. This chain joins TRBV4-2 and TRBJ1-6, with 8 bases matching TRBD1. The starting material was peripheral blood, obtained on day 0 of MenACWY control vaccination. The CDR3: CASSPTGVGSPLHF. DNA of the CDR3: TGTGCCAGCAGCCCGACAGGGGTTGGTTCACCCCTCCACTTT.